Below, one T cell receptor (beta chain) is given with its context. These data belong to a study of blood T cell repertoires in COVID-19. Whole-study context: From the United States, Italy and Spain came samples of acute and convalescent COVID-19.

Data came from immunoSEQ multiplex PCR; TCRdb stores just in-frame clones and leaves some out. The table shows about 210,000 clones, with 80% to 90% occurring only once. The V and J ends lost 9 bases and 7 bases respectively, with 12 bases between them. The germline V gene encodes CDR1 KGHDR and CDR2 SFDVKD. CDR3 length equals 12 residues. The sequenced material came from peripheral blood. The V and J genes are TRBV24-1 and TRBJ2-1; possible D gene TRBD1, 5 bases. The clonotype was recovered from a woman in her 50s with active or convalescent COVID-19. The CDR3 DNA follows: TGTGCCACCGGGGCTCGAACTAATGAGCAGTTCTTC. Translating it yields CATGARTNEQFF.